This T cell receptor beta chain was recorded in a study of T cells in Graves' hyperthyroidism and ophthalmopathy. Study overall: Peripheral blood was obtained at initial diagnosis, preceding any treatment.

Comments on this clonotype: Antigen: not known.

Clinical symptoms, serum thyroxine, TRAb, thyroid ultrasound and orbital computed tomography established diagnosis. Findings of the study overall: Ophthalmopathy was separated from stable hyperthyroidism by a 13 V-J model.

CDR1 is MNHEY, CDR2 SMNVEV, per germline (reference sequence). V lost 5 bases to trimming and J lost 6 bases, with 13 bases between them. The CDR3 has 13 amino acids. It was RNA transcripts that yielded the amplified TCR beta CDR3 regions. TCR CDR3 underwent first-round RT-PCR with the HTBI primer set. TCRdb ran MiXCR on the multiplex PCR reads and lists one entry per CDR3 protein. Of approximately 600,000 distinct CDR3 sequences listed, less than 25% were seen once; the top ten hold roughly 30%. Input material: blood. V is TRBV27 and J is TRBJ1-1; no definite D call. This clonotype was sampled from a young man with Graves' ophthalmopathy. In DNA, the CDR3 is TGTGCCAGCAGTCCCGGACGAGTCGCTGAAGCTTTCTTT. Protein product: CASSPGRVAEAFF.